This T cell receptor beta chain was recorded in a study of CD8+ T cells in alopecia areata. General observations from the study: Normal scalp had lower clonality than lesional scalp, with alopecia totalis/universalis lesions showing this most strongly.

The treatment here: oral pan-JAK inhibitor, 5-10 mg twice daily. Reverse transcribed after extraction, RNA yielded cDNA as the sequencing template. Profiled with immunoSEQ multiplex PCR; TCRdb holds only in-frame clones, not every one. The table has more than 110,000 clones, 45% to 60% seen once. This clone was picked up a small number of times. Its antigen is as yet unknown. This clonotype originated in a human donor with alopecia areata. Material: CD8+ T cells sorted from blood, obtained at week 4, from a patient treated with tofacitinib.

In DNA, the CDR3 is TGTGCCATCAGGGGACAGGGAGAGGCAGAGACCCAGTACTTC. It translates to CAIRGQGEAETQYF. This chain links TRBV10-3 with TRBJ2-5; 9 bases align to TRBD1. The CDR3 has 14 amino acids. V lost 6 bases to trimming and J lost 4 bases; unmatched junction nucleotides: 6. The germline CDR1 and CDR2 sequences are ENHRY and SYGVKD.